One T cell receptor (beta chain) is described in this entry. Its antigen remains undetermined. The record has no base qualities; no much larger clone is one base away. The CDR3 regions of human TCRbeta chains were subjected to immunosequencing. The study's processing was this. TCRs in the repertoires were matched against a reference library of SARS-CoV-2-specific TCRs that had been generated with the MIRA antigen-specificity platform. Breadth was defined as the fraction of unique TCRs that were SARS-CoV-2-associated, and depth was defined as the fraction of total T cells that were SARS-CoV-2-associated. Each spike-specific TCR was assigned to its reactive spike region and to a CD4 or CD8 class using the MIRA data. Log10-transformed breadth and depth values were compared by one-way ANOVA with Sidak's multiple comparisons tests. TCRdb's version of the immuneACCESS table is confined to in-frame rearrangements and falls short of the full clone set. An unresolved V gene accounts for under half of the shortfall where checked; the remainder is of unknown origin. Clone size and the V and J calls come from that table; the DNA yielded D and trimming. The sample records 110,000 to 150,000 clones, over 75% of which are singletons. 4% to 5% of the sample goes to the ten largest clones.

The germline V gene sets CDR1 to MNHEY and CDR2 to SVGAGI. From the cysteine through the phenylalanine, the CDR3 covers 13 amino acids. Kept here is only the CDR3 DNA, which spans 39 bases and is read in frame from base 1. V has 8 bases trimmed and J has 8 bases trimmed; junction bases matching no gene number 11. The sample comes from a study of T cell responses to AZD1222 COVID-19 vaccine (dated by TCRdb to the early 2020s). Study-wide context: AZD1222 recipients whose second dose came at about 4 weeks and those whose second dose came at about 12 weeks were combined into one group, since spike-specific TCR depth and breadth did not differ between the two schedules. TCR sequencing covered some 250 trial participants: 207 given two doses of AZD1222 and about 26 given two doses of MenACWY control vaccine. Enrollment into the trials was organized by age into subgroups of 18-55, 56-69 and 70-plus years, and those subgroups contained roughly 140, 27 and 60 TCR-sequenced participants, respectively.

Findings and caveats that apply to the study as a whole: CD4 TCRs associated with the vaccine covered the entire spike protein, and the dominant responses were in regions 160-218 and 743-854. After two AZD1222 doses, both the breadth and the depth of spike-specific TCRs were significantly higher than at day 0 and than in MenACWY recipients. Participants were mostly white British, with more females than males. The authors suggested clonal diversity may have been underestimated. Nearly half of unique spike-specific TCRs reportedly recognized epitopes outside regions mutated in the B.1.351 and B.1.1.7 variants. In the small 56-69-year group, the increase in depth fell short of significance, most likely because of low power. Because no day 14 peak-response samples were available, repertoires were characterized only after the peak T cell response. Conclusions about previously exposed vaccinees are limited because only 6 or 7 AZD1222 recipients were SARS-CoV-2 seropositive at baseline.

The meaning of the sample's time point label: baseline before first vaccination. The vaccinee samples were drawn from two UK trials, COV001 and COV002, one of which was a single-blind randomized controlled phase 2/3 trial testing AZD1222 (ChAdOx1 nCoV-19) in healthy adults. For TCRbeta chain sequencing, PBMC samples from trial participants were taken at day 0 and at day 28 after the second dose. The starting material was peripheral blood, obtained on day 0 of AZD1222 vaccination. The chain employs TRBV6-5 and TRBJ1-2; 7 junctional bases match TRBD1. The TCR sequence derives from an adult in good health. The CDR3: CASFLDRPRGYTF. Here is the DNA: TGTGCCAGCTTCTTGGACAGGCCGAGGGGCTACACCTTC.